The clone carrying this TCR beta chain has only a few counts. The CDR3 sequence is 14 residues long. V was cut by 2 bases and J by 5 bases, with 12 bases left in between. Germline V gene data show CDR1 as MNHNS and CDR2 as SASEGT. This sample was taken from a study of blood T cell repertoires in COVID-19. Study summary: In each case, the material was cDNA or gDNA derived from T cells, B-cell-depleted T cells, or PBMCs.

The protocol was immunoSEQ multiplex PCR, while the TCRdb copy is restricted to in-frame clones and leaves out a portion. This sample has about 180,000 clones, with just over 85% found just once. Sequenced sample: PBMCs or T cells enriched from blood (not recorded which). The receptor's source is a woman under 30 who had recovered from COVID-19. The V gene is TRBV6-1, the J gene TRBJ2-5; D is possibly TRBD1 (6 bases). CDR3 in amino acids: CASSETGLRETQYF. DNA for the CDR3: TGTGCCAGCAGTGAAACAGGGCTTCGGGAGACCCAGTACTTC.